This T cell receptor (beta chain) was identified during a study of CXCR3-negative and CXCR3-positive naive CD8 T cells. Points from the study as a whole: Naive subsets had comparable surface CD5; TCR strength was inferred from TRB CDR3 properties.

The TRB libraries of cDNA were built by UMI-labeled 5' RACE. Using the 5' RACE reads, TCRdb records one entry per CDR3 protein without DNA. The sample's table shows around 45,000 distinct CDR3 sequences. Phenotypically, naive CD8+ T cells corresponded to CD45RO-CCR7+CD27+CD95-. This CDR3 contains 15 residues. The germline CDR1 and CDR2 sequences are LGHDT and YNNKEL (reference sequence). Notes on this clonotype: The antigen is undetermined.

The sample was naive CXCR3- CD8+ T cells from blood. Subset denoted: CD45RO-CCR7+CD27+CD95- naive CD8+ T cells lacking CXCR3 (TNR3-). The chain couples TRBV3-1 to TRBJ2-3; TCRdb selects TRBD1, and the lack of DNA leaves this call unchecked. This clonotype was sampled from a human donor in good health. Some clones in this sample may be carry-over from other donors' samples. The CDR3 protein is CASTQGFGGTDTQYF.